A selection of T cell receptor beta chains follows, all from one sample in a study of early T cells in non-severe SARS-CoV-2 infection. Each CDR3 protein is one row after TCRdb ran MiXCR on the 5' RACE reads. This table has under 70,000 distinct CDR3 sequences, about 7.7% appearing once. The sequencing used whole blood, collected at baseline. These receptors all stem from an adult who was a healthcare worker with PCR-confirmed SARS-CoV-2 infection or an uninfected control (not recorded which). CDR3s include the opening cysteine and the closing phenylalanine or tryptophan. Where a row states a size, it is once, few, many or the class of an expanded clone; other rows omit it.

CDR3 protein	V gene	J gene	clone size
CASRSLGMGWETQYF	TRBV27	TRBJ2-5	many
CAISVPPGGKDPGEQFF	TRBV10-3	TRBJ2-1	many
CASSYSGSVTDTQYF	TRBV6-5	TRBJ2-3	many
CASSQAERENTDTQYF	TRBV28	TRBJ2-3	few
CASSLPLAGRQGNEQFF	TRBV12-3/TRBV12-4	TRBJ2-1	NA
CASKVQGQGYEQYF	TRBV19	TRBJ2-7	many
CASSPRSGRLGEQYF	TRBV3-1	TRBJ2-7	many
CASSRDRGTEAFF	TRBV6-6	TRBJ1-1	NA
CSARELAGTQTYYNEQFF	TRBV20-1	TRBJ2-1	many
CASSEGRTHQNIQYF	TRBV6-2/TRBV6-3	TRBJ2-4	NA
CASSYSRGPYYEQYF	TRBV6-5	TRBJ2-7	NA
CASTISSSNEQFF	TRBV27	TRBJ2-1	many